The 15 T cell receptor beta chains in this list originate from one sample, sequenced in a study of blood T cell repertoires in COVID-19. The data were produced by immunoSEQ multiplex PCR, yet TCRdb's version contains in-frame clones alone and is incomplete. The profile shows 150,000 to 200,000 clones, more than 65% of them singletons. The source material was PBMCs or T cells enriched from blood (not recorded which). These receptors originate from a woman between 50 and 59 years old with acute COVID-19.

The chain employs TRBV5-1 and TRBJ1-2; 9 positions match TRBD1. Germline-derived CDR1 and CDR2 are SGHRS and YFSETQ. Unmatched junction bases numbered 3, after V lost 4 bases and J lost 8 bases. The CDR3 is 12 residues long. This CDR3 is CASSPGQGGYTF. The CDR3 DNA reads TGCGCCAGCAGCCCGGGACAGGGAGGCTACACCTTC. The full variable domain, its missing parts supplied by reference TRBV5-1 and TRBJ1-2, is KAGVTQTPRYLIKTRGQQVTLSCSPISGHRSVSWYQQTPGQGLQFLFEYFSETQRNKGNFPGRFSGRQFSNSRSEMNVSTLELGDSALYLCASSPGQGGYTFGSGTRLTVV.

This sequence joins TRBV27 and TRBJ2-3, with TRBD2 matching 16 bases. J lost 1 base, V lost 4 bases, and 11 bases had no gene match. The CDR3 runs 20 residues. The germline V gene encodes CDR1 MNHEY and CDR2 SMNVEV (reference sequence). The CDR3 sequence: CASSSGTSGGAMPGTDTQYF. The CDR3 DNA sequence: TGTGCCAGCAGTTCCGGGACTAGCGGGGGGGCAATGCCTGGCACAGATACGCAGTATTTT.

The rearrangement links TRBV28 to TRBJ2-2; 9 positions match TRBD1. Germline assignment: CDR1 MDHEN and CDR2 SYDVKM. The V segment lost 8 bases and the J segment 6 bases; nucleotides outside the gene matches: 7. The CDR3 runs 14 residues. CDR3 bases: TGTGCCAGCGACGGGACAGGGAGGGCCGGGGAGCTGTTTTTT. Protein: CASDGTGRAGELFF.

With respect to this clone: Other DNA sequences of this sample code for an identical CDR3. The J gene is TRBJ1-4, the V gene TRBV4-3; the D gene is possibly TRBD1 (5 bases). The V end was cut by 4 bases, the J end by 0 bases, with 9 bases between. The CDR3 covers 15 residues. Germline V gene lookup returns CDR1 LGHNA and CDR2 YSLEER. The CDR3, as DNA: TGCGCCAGCAGCCCCACAGGTGCAACTAATGAAAAACTGTTTTTT. Amino acids: CASSPTGATNEKLFF.

The chain links TRBV19 to TRBJ2-5; the match to TRBD1 covers 7 bases. V gave up 5 bases and J gave up 2 bases; unmatched junction bases: 2. The CDR3 sequence is 13 residues long. CDR1 LNHDA and CDR2 SQIVND come from the germline V gene (reference sequence). The CDR3 DNA reads TGTGCCAGTAGTCAACAGGGGCAAGAGACCCAGTACTTC. The encoded protein is CASSQQGQETQYF.

J is TRBJ2-3 and V is TRBV12-1; the table's D call TRBD2 went unverified against the DNA. TRBV12-1 is tagged as a pseudogene. This CDR3 comprises 13 residues. The CDR3 here is CASSPQLADTQYF. The CDR3 nucleotides are TGTGCCAGCAGCCCCCAACTTGCAGATACGCAGTATTTT.

The J gene is TRBJ2-2, the V gene TRBV19; D might be TRBD2 (5 bases). Germline CDR1 is LNHDA and CDR2 is SQIVND (reference sequence). Trimming stripped 7 bases from V and 2 bases from J, with 17 bases between. CDR3 length: 16 amino acids. The CDR3 is CASTPRGRTNTGELFF. The CDR3 region has the DNA TGTGCCAGTACCCCTCGGGGAAGAACTAACACCGGGGAGCTGTTTTTT.

The V and J genes are TRBV4-1 and TRBJ1-3; the D gene is possibly TRBD1 (6 bases). This CDR3 contains 15 residues. Trimming pared 0 bases from V and 4 bases from J, leaving 10 bases between. Germline CDR1 reads MGHRA; CDR2 reads YSYEKL. The CDR3 here is CASSQDSDRGNTIYF. The CDR3 bases are TGCGCCAGCAGCCAAGACAGTGACAGGGGAAACACCATATATTTT.

The chain recombines TRBV10-3 with TRBJ2-3, with D possibly TRBD2 on 5 matching bases. The CDR3 has 16 amino acids. The germline gives CDR1 ENHRY, CDR2 SYGVKD. The V gene lost 2 bases and the J gene lost 4 bases, with 16 bases spanning the gap. The DNA for the CDR3 is TGTGCCATCAGTGAGAGTAGGACCGAGGGAGCAGATACGCAGTATTTT. Translation gives CAISESRTEGADTQYF.

V and J are TRBV27 and TRBJ1-1; TRBD1 might be the D (5 bases). Per germline, CDR1 MNHEY and CDR2 SMNVEV (reference sequence). V was clipped by 11 bases and J by 1 base, with 14 bases between them. This CDR3 comprises 13 residues. DNA of the CDR3: TGTGCCTCCCACCGGGGGGGGAACACTGAAGCTTTCTTT. It specifies CASHRGGNTEAFF.

This clone was observed a few times. This chain links TRBV7-2 with TRBJ1-1; D possibly corresponds to TRBD1 (5 bases). V lost 1 base to trimming and J lost 9 bases, with 9 bases between them. CDR3 size: 12 residues. CDR1 is SGHTA and CDR2 is FQGNSA in the germline V gene. The CDR3 DNA follows: TGTGCCAGCAGCTTAGGCCAGGGTAAAGCTTTCTTT. This gives the protein CASSLGQGKAFF.

The genes are TRBV5-6 and TRBJ1-4; possibly TRBD1 for D (5 bases). Germline lookup yields CDR1 SGHDT and CDR2 YYEEEE. The CDR3 is 15 amino acids. Between the trimmed V and J ends, which lost 4 bases and 0 bases, there was a span of 10 bases. This chain's CDR3 is CASSPPGATNEKLFF. The CDR3, as DNA: TGTGCCAGCAGCCCCCCGGGGGCAACTAATGAAAAACTGTTTTTT.

The V call is TRBV6-5, the J call TRBJ1-2; tentative D call: TRBD1 (6 bases). Germline values: CDR1 MNHEY, CDR2 SVGAGI. V shed 6 bases and J shed 7 bases, with 21 bases lying between them. The CDR3 totals 15 residues. The CDR3 loop is CASSPTPDRTAGYTF. CDR3 in DNA: TGTGCCAGCAGCCCAACCCCGGACAGAACGGCTGGCTACACCTTC.

The chain recombines TRBV28 with TRBJ1-2; TRBD1 aligns across 7 bases. Germline loops: CDR1 MDHEN, CDR2 SYDVKM. This CDR3 comprises 12 residues. V lost 6 bases to trimming and J lost 4 bases; unmatched junction nucleotides: 2. Here the CDR3 DNA reads TGTGCCAGCAGCGGACAGGTCTATGGCTACACCTTC. This gives the protein CASSGQVYGYTF.

The chain is built from TRBV30 and TRBJ2-5; 7 nucleotides align to TRBD1. V shed 8 bases and J 2 bases; nucleotides not matched to a gene: 8. CDR3 length: 13 residues. CDR1 and CDR2 (germline): GTSNPN, SVGIG (reference sequence). The CDR3 spells CAGRRTGQETQYF. The CDR3 region has the DNA TGTGCCGGAAGAAGGACAGGTCAAGAGACCCAGTACTTC.